Sequencing of this TCR beta chain was carried out in a study of glioma-infiltrating T cells after dendritic cell vaccination. Turning to the study itself: Monocyte-derived dendritic cells, cultured 6 to 8 days with IL-4 and GM-CSF, were pulsed with autologous tumor lysate. General study results and limits: The cohort had few patients with full blood and tumor sets. TCR clonality showed no direct relationship with survival.

Germline CDR1 is MNHEY and CDR2 is SVGAGI. V shed 10 bases and J 4 bases; nucleotides not matched to a gene: 9. CDR3 length: 14 amino acids. Time point defined: after dendritic cell vaccination, including at tumor progression/relapse. Regarding this clone: Its antigen is currently unknown.

Primers: 60 V beta forward and 13 J beta reverse. Profiling relied on immunoSEQ multiplex PCR, and the TCRdb table lists in-frame clones only, not all of them. The data show roughly 60,000 clones, with roughly 86% seen just once and more than 9% held by the top ten. V is TRBV6-5 and J is TRBJ2-3; 9 bases are shared with TRBD1. The sequencing used blood, collected after dendritic cell vaccination. The receptor comes from a human donor with glioblastoma. CDR3 bases: TGTGCCATCTCCCGGGACAGGGTTTCAGATACGCAGTATTTT. Translation gives CAISRDRVSDTQYF.